These 15 T cell receptor beta chains originate from one sample sequenced in a study of CD8+ T cells in alopecia areata (dated by TCRdb to 2016 to 2018). Library prep was done by the immunoSEQ multiplex PCR assay. RNA was extracted from all samples and reverse transcribed into cDNA, which served as template for TCR sequencing. Entries here come from immuneACCESS through TCRdb and include only in-frame sequences with V and J called. Some clones fail to appear in such tables; in the studies checked, an unresolved V gene covers under half of the shortfall, and the cause of the remainder is unknown. This sample lists about 190,000 clones; about three fifths were detected once. The biggest ten clones account for under 1.5% of the sample. This sample's treatment or condition label indicates: oral pan-JAK inhibitor, 5-10 mg twice daily. The specimen was CD4+ T cells sorted from blood, collected at approximately week 50, from a patient treated with tofacitinib. The receptors originated from a human donor with alopecia areata.

The genes are TRBV2 and TRBJ2-1; 7 bases are a match to TRBD1. Germline-derived CDR1 and CDR2 are SNHLY and FYNNEI. The CDR3 length is 14 residues. The ends lost 8 bases at V and 4 bases at J; junction bases unmatched: 8. The chain's CDR3 is CASQDRVEYNEQFF. Written as DNA, the CDR3 is TGTGCCAGCCAAGACAGGGTGGAGTACAATGAGCAGTTCTTC.

The chain couples TRBV7-2 to TRBJ2-1; a weak D match, TRBD2 (6 bases). CDR3 length: 15 residues. Trimming removed 6 bases at V and 7 bases at J, with 19 bases between. The germline CDR1 and CDR2 sequences are SGHTA and FQGNSA. The CDR3 sequence is CASRRQGLGLNEQFF. The CDR3 DNA reads as TGTGCCAGCAGACGTCAGGGACTGGGTTTGAATGAGCAGTTCTTC.

This chain links TRBV27 with TRBJ1-6; 11 bases line up with TRBD1. The CDR3 extends over 22 amino acids. V shed 6 bases and J 0 bases; nucleotides not matched to a gene: 19. Germline V CDR1 and CDR2: MNHEY, SMNVEV (reference sequence). In DNA, the CDR3 is TGTGCCAGCAGAAAAAACCGGGACAGGGGGTTTCAAGGAAGCTCCTATAATTCACCCCTCCACTTT. Encoded protein: CASRKNRDRGFQGSSYNSPLHF.

The rearrangement joins TRBV30 to TRBJ2-1; 13 positions agree with TRBD2. This CDR3 comprises 15 residues. From germline, CDR1 is GTSNPN and CDR2 SVGIG (reference sequence). Trimming at V came to 3 bases and at J to 10 bases, leaving 9 bases not matched to a gene. CDR3 amino acids: CAWRPTSGREIEQFF. DNA of the CDR3: TGTGCCTGGAGGCCAACTAGCGGGAGGGAAATCGAGCAGTTCTTC. The entire variable domain, with the rest obtained from reference TRBV30 and TRBJ2-1, is as follows: SQTIHQWPATLVQPVGSPLSLECTVEGTSNPNLYWYRQAAGRGLQLLFYSVGIGQISSEVPQNLSASRPQDRQFILSSKKLLLSDSGFYLCAWRPTSGREIEQFFGPGTRLTVL.

The chain couples TRBV29-1 to TRBJ2-2; D is unclear. This CDR3 contains 12 residues. CDR1 and CDR2 from the germline V gene are SQVTM and ANQGSEA. Trimming cost V 4 bases and J 6 bases, with 9 bases left between them. This chain's CDR3 is CSVAYRAGELFF. CDR3 nucleotide sequence: TGCAGCGTTGCGTACAGAGCCGGGGAGCTGTTTTTT.

V gene TRBV5-6 combines with J gene TRBJ2-3; 8 nucleotides match TRBD1. The CDR3 spans 13 residues. Trimming cost V 3 bases and J 7 bases; bases outside gene matches: 4. Per germline, CDR1 SGHDT and CDR2 YYEEEE. CDR3 region: CASSSQGGYTQYF. For the CDR3, the DNA is TGTGCCAGCAGCTCACAGGGGGGATATACGCAGTATTTT.

The V and J genes are TRBV10-2 and TRBJ1-1; D remains unclear. With 0 bases removed from V and 0 bases from J, the gap between germline ends came to 11 bases. The germline CDR1 and CDR2 sequences are WSHSY and SAAADI. This CDR3 is 16 amino acids long. The chain's CDR3 is CASSESGGIMNTEAFF. The CDR3 nucleotides are TGCGCCAGCAGTGAGTCAGGAGGCATCATGAACACTGAAGCTTTCTTT.

The chain couples TRBV5-1 to TRBJ2-1; 8 bases line up with TRBD2. J was trimmed by 5 bases and V by 0 bases; bases with no gene match: 7. Germline lookup yields CDR1 SGHRS and CDR2 YFSETQ. The CDR3 length is 16 residues. In DNA form, the CDR3 reads TGCGCCAGCAGCTTGGTTGCGGGGGGCCCGAACAATGAGCAGTTCTTC. Its protein product is CASSLVAGGPNNEQFF.

The chain links TRBV29-1 to TRBJ2-7; possible D gene TRBD1, 7 bases. Trimming pared 6 bases from V and 7 bases from J, leaving 13 bases between. The CDR3 totals 11 residues. Germline lookup yields CDR1 SQVTM and CDR2 ANQGSEA. CDR3 DNA: TGCAGCGTAGACAGGGCGGGGGAGCAGTACTTC. It encodes CSVDRAGEQYF.

The chain links TRBV30 to TRBJ2-1; D unclear. From germline, CDR1 is GTSNPN and CDR2 SVGIG (reference sequence). With 4 bases removed from V and 6 bases from J, the gap between germline ends came to 10 bases. This CDR3 spans 12 amino acids. The CDR3 sequence: CAWNPGGNEQFF. CDR3 nucleotide sequence: TGTGCCTGGAACCCAGGCGGCAATGAGCAGTTCTTC.

The J gene is TRBJ1-2, the V gene TRBV29-1; a possible D gene is TRBD1 (5 bases). Germline lookup yields CDR1 SQVTM and CDR2 ANQGSEA. V shed 7 bases and J shed 8 bases, with 17 bases lying between them. This CDR3 spans 12 amino acids. The CDR3 DNA follows: TGCAGCGGAGGTGAAGGGGAAAGAGGCTACACCTTC. As protein: CSGGEGERGYTF.

V is TRBV30 and J is TRBJ2-1; no clear D gene. The CDR3 sequence is 15 residues long. The germline V gene has CDR1 GTSNPN and CDR2 SVGIG (reference sequence). Trimming took off 2 bases at V and 2 bases at J, with 13 bases between the two ends. CDR3 in DNA: TGTGCCTGGAGTAGTATCGAGCAGGCCTACAATGAGCAGTTCTTC. It encodes CAWSSIEQAYNEQFF.

The J gene is TRBJ1-5, the V gene TRBV9; D not certain. Trimming shortened V by 0 bases and J by 3 bases, and 4 bases separated the two germline ends. CDR1 and CDR2 from the germline V gene are SGDLS and YYNGEE. The CDR3 has 13 residues. CDR3 DNA: TGTGCCAGCAGCGTAGGGGACAATCAGCCCCAGCATTTT. Encoded protein: CASSVGDNQPQHF. The entire variable domain, with the rest obtained from reference TRBV9 and TRBJ1-5, is as follows: DSGVTQTPKHLITATGQRVTLRCSPRSGDLSVYWYQQSLDQGLQFLIQYYNGEERAKGNILERFSAQQFPDLHSELNLSSLELGDSALYFCASSVGDNQPQHFGDGTRLSIL.

This chain uses TRBV6-1 with TRBJ1-5; D gene uncertain. The CDR3 loop spans 14 amino acids. Germline CDR1 and CDR2: MNHNS and SASEGT. V lost 2 bases and J 6 bases, leaving 11 bases between the germline ends. The CDR3 protein is CASSERVGPQPQHF. The CDR3 region has the DNA TGTGCCAGCAGTGAAAGGGTCGGCCCTCAGCCCCAGCATTTT.

The gene calls are TRBV9 and TRBJ2-5; TRBD2 matches at 10 bases. The CDR3 length is 17 residues. The V segment lost 0 bases and the J segment 1 base; nucleotides outside the gene matches: 6. Germline assignment: CDR1 SGDLS and CDR2 YYNGEE. The CDR3 DNA is TGTGCCAGCAGCGTAGCCCATAGCGGGGGGACCCAAGAGACCCAGTACTTC. Amino acid sequence: CASSVAHSGGTQETQYF.